This T cell receptor beta chain was recorded in a study of blood T cell repertoires in COVID-19. Assay used: immunoSEQ multiplex PCR; TCRdb lists only in-frame clones, some missing. Of more than 95,000 clones listed, 69% were seen once; the top ten hold about 2.2%. V dropped 6 bases and J dropped 5 bases, with 11 bases sitting between them. CDR3 length: 13 residues. Germline CDR1 is MNHEY and CDR2 is SVGAGI. The chain uses TRBV6-5 and TRBJ2-1; weak D call: TRBD1 (5 bases). The origin of this receptor is an older woman with acute or convalescent COVID-19. Sequencing was done on a sample of peripheral blood. The CDR3 sequence is CASRGPGDNEQFF. In DNA form, the CDR3 reads TGTGCCAGCAGGGGGCCCGGAGACAATGAGCAGTTCTTC.